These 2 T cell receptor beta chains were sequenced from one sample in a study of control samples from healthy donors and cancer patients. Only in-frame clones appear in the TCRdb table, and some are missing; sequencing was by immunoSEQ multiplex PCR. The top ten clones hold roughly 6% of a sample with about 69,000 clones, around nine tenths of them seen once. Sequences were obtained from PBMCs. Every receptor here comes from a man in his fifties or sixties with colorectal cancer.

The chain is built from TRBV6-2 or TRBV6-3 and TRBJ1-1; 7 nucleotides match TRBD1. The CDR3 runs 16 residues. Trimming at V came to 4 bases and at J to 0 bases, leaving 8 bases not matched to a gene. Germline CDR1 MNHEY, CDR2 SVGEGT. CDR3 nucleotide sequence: TGTGCCAGCAGTTGGGACAGCCAATTCATGAACACTGAAGCTTTCTTT. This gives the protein CASSWDSQFMNTEAFF.

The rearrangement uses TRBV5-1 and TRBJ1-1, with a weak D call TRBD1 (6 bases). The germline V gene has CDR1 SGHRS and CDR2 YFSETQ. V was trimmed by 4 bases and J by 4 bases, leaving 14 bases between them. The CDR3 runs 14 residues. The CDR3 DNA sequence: TGCGCCAGCAGCCCGCAGGGGCGGGTCACTGAAGCTTTCTTT. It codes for CASSPQGRVTEAFF.